These T cell receptor beta chains were read from a single sample in a study of control samples from healthy donors and cancer patients. Here immunoSEQ multiplex PCR was the method, and the copy in TCRdb shows in-frame clones only, minus some. The sample lists fewer than 95,000 clones; over 65% were seen once. Source material: blood. The receptors stem from a woman aged 35 to 49 in good health. CDR3s include the opening cysteine and the closing phenylalanine or tryptophan. A D gene is named only where the DNA matches it firmly.

j_gene: TRBJ2-1
d_gene: .
v_gene: TRBV19
CDR3aa: CASSPSSYNEQFF

j_gene: TRBJ1-4
d_gene: .
v_gene: TRBV29-1
CDR3aa: CSADDGLNEKLFF

j_gene: TRBJ1-1
d_gene: .
v_gene: TRBV5-1
CDR3aa: CASSLAQGNTEAFF

j_gene: TRBJ2-7
d_gene: .
v_gene: TRBV7-2
CDR3aa: CASSLHSGGVYEQYF

j_gene: TRBJ1-4
d_gene: .
v_gene: TRBV18
CDR3aa: CASSRSENEKLFF

j_gene: TRBJ1-5
d_gene: .
v_gene: TRBV12-3/TRBV12-4
CDR3aa: CASSLNLNQPQHF

j_gene: TRBJ2-3
d_gene: .
v_gene: TRBV5-4
CDR3aa: CASSLAARGTDTQYF

j_gene: TRBJ2-5
d_gene: TRBD1
v_gene: TRBV2
CDR3aa: CASSGDRPETQYF

j_gene: TRBJ1-1
d_gene: .
v_gene: TRBV10-1
CDR3aa: CASGNSIAAGAAEAFF

j_gene: TRBJ1-5
d_gene: .
v_gene: TRBV12-3/TRBV12-4
CDR3aa: CASSLRADQPQHF

j_gene: TRBJ2-1
d_gene: .
v_gene: TRBV28
CDR3aa: CASRSGARVEQFF